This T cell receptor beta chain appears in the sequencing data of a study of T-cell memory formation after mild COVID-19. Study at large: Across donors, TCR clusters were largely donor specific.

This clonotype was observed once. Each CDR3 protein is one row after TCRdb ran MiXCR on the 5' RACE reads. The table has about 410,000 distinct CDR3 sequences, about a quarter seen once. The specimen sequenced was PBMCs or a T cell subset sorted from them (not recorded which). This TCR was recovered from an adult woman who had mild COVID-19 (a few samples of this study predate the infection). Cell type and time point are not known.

Here the CDR3 reads CSVESDGNEQYF. The CDR3 DNA is TGCAGCGTTGAGTCAGACGGGAACGAGCAGTACTTC. The gene calls are TRBV29-1 and TRBJ2-7, with D maybe TRBD2 (5 bases). V lost 3 bases and J 5 bases, leaving 11 bases between the germline ends. The CDR3 is 12 residues long. Germline loops: CDR1 SQVTM, CDR2 ANQGSEA.